This T cell receptor (beta chain) was documented in a study of OX40 agonist ivuxolimab in advanced cancers. Turning to the study itself: A history of anti-PD-1, anti-PD-L1 or anti-CTLA-4 therapy was acceptable, and 30% to 45% had some.

The study, taken as a whole, reports: Dose levels from 0.1 to 3.0 mg/kg saw CD4+ and CD8+ blood T cells expand clonally by week 6. CD8+ T cells (on average) carried more expanded clones than CD4+ T cells. A proportion of nonresponders additionally exhibited low normalized T-cell clonal expansion.

Clones were sequenced by immunoSEQ multiplex PCR, and TCRdb holds only the in-frame ones, with some missing. The sample carries some 65,000 clones, roughly 87% recorded once. To note about this clone: What it recognizes is unknown.

CDR1 is KGHSH, CDR2 LQKENI, per germline. Deletions cut 4 bases from V and 4 bases from J, with 23 bases between. The CDR3 totals 18 residues. The genes are TRBV18 and TRBJ2-1; the D gene is possibly TRBD1 (6 bases). The starting material was CD4+ or CD8+ T cells sorted from blood, obtained in a trial of the OX40 agonist ivuxolimab. This clonotype originated in an adult with an advanced solid tumor such as melanoma, head and neck, liver or kidney cancer. The CDR3 DNA follows: TGTGCCAGCTCACTGATTCCGGGGACACCAGAAGTTTACAATGAGCAGTTCTTC. It specifies CASSLIPGTPEVYNEQFF.